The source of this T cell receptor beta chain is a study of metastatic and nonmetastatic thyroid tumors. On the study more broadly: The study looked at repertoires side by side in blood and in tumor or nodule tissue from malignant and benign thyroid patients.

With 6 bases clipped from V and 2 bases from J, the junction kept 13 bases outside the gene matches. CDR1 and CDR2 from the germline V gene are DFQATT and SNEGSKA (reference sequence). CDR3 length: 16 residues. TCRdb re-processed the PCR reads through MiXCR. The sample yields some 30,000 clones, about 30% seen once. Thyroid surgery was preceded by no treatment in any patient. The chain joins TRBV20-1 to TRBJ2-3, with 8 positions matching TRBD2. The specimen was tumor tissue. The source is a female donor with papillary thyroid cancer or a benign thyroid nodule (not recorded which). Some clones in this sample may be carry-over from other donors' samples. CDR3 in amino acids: CSAPRASGLFTDTQYF. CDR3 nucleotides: TGCAGTGCCCCCAGGGCTAGCGGGCTATTCACAGATACGCAGTATTTT.